A single sample is the source of the 21 T cell receptor beta chains below, sequenced in a study of blood T cells in healthy people across ages. Then a second PCR, running roughly 6 to 12 cycles, was carried out with a sample-barcoded 5' primer and a J-beta primer mix. MiXCR, run by TCRdb on the 5' RACE reads, gives a single entry per CDR3 protein. The sample records around 1,000,000 distinct CDR3 sequences, almost 25% being singletons. These same records also appear under a second study, on T cells of mothers and their children.

The sequenced material came from blood. All receptors derive from a girl aged 2 to 9 in good health.

Only a few counts were recorded for this clonotype. The chain carries TRBV29-1 and TRBJ2-7, with 7 nucleotides matching TRBD1. The V gene's germline CDR1 is SQVTM and CDR2 ANQGSEA. The CDR3 loop spans 16 amino acids. V gave up 1 base and J gave up 0 bases; unmatched junction bases: 9. CDR3: CSVEVYGQDFSYEQYF. CDR3 DNA sequence: TGCAGCGTTGAAGTCTATGGACAGGATTTCTCCTACGAGCAGTACTTC.

This clonotype was observed a few times. V gene TRBV3-1 combines with J gene TRBJ2-7; D uncertain. The CDR3 consists of 14 residues. The germline CDR1 and CDR2 sequences are LGHDT and YNNKEL (reference sequence). Deletions cut 1 base from V and 3 bases from J, with 10 bases between. The DNA for the CDR3 is TGTGCCAGCAGCCAAGTAGGGATTGGCTACGAGCAGTACTTC. Protein sequence: CASSQVGIGYEQYF.

The rearrangement uses TRBV7-3 and TRBJ2-7; 7 nucleotides agree with TRBD1. Germline lookup yields CDR1 SGHTA and CDR2 FQGTGA. This CDR3 region has 13 residues. The V segment lost 5 bases and the J segment 6 bases; nucleotides outside the gene matches: 7. CDR3 nucleotides: TGTGCCAGCAGCCGAAACCGACAGGGCGAGCAGTACTTC. This gives the protein CASSRNRQGEQYF.

This clonotype was counted a few times. The CDR3 region has the DNA TGTGCCAGCCAACCAGAGAGAATGAACACTGAAGCTTTCTTT. Its translation is CASQPERMNTEAFF. The genes are TRBV2 and TRBJ1-1, with unresolved D. The V end was cut by 8 bases, the J end by 0 bases, with 13 bases between. The CDR3 covers 14 residues. The V gene's germline CDR1 is SNHLY and CDR2 FYNNEI. The complete variable domain, with remaining parts taken from reference TRBV2 and TRBJ1-1, reads EPEVTQTPSHQVTQMGQEVILRCVPISNHLYFYWYRQILGQKVEFLVSFYNNEISEKSEIFDDQFSVERPDGSNFTLKIRSTKLEDSAMYFCASQPERMNTEAFFGQGTRLTVV.

The chain is built from TRBV28 and TRBJ2-2; D is perhaps TRBD1 (6 bases). Germline loops: CDR1 MDHEN, CDR2 SYDVKM. V was pared by 5 bases and J by 4 bases, with 17 bases between. CDR3 length: 16 residues. The CDR3 reads CASSPPTGQVTGELFF. CDR3 in DNA: TGTGCCAGCAGTCCCCCGACAGGTCAGGTCACCGGGGAGCTGTTTTTT.

The rearrangement joins TRBV13 to TRBJ1-1; no definite D call. The CDR3 totals 13 residues. Germline V gene lookup returns CDR1 PRHDT and CDR2 FYEKMQ (reference sequence). V was trimmed by 2 bases and J by 6 bases, leaving 10 bases between them. The CDR3 is CASSLRGFPEAFF. The CDR3 DNA reads as TGTGCCAGCAGCTTAAGAGGATTTCCTGAAGCTTTCTTT.

The chain employs TRBV7-2 and TRBJ2-5, with 9 bases that match TRBD2. Germline V CDR1 and CDR2: SGHTA, FQGNSA. The trim removed 4 bases at V and 5 bases at J, leaving 8 bases unmatched. The CDR3 runs to 15 residues. Here the CDR3 DNA reads TGTGCCAGCAGCTCAAGACTAGCGGTCCGTGAGACCCAGTACTTC. Amino acids: CASSSRLAVRETQYF.

This chain uses TRBV28 with TRBJ2-3; 10 nucleotides line up with TRBD1. Germline CDR1 reads MDHEN; CDR2 reads SYDVKM. Germline trimming cut 4 bases from V and 3 bases from J; bases unmatched to any gene: 10. The CDR3 length is 17 residues. The CDR3 nucleotides read TGTGCCAGCAGTTGGGGACAGGGGTTGTCGGGGACAGATACGCAGTATTTT. Translating it yields CASSWGQGLSGTDTQYF.

This chain links TRBV7-9 with TRBJ2-7, with TRBD2 matching over 13 bases. CDR3 length: 15 amino acids. J was trimmed by 5 bases and V by 4 bases; bases with no gene match: 5. CDR1 is SEHNR and CDR2 is FQNEAQ in the germline V gene (reference sequence). The chain's CDR3 is CASSYRTSGSNEQYF. The CDR3 nucleotides are TGTGCCAGCAGCTACCGGACTAGCGGGAGTAACGAGCAGTACTTC.

This clonotype turned up a few times. A much more abundant neighbour one base away suggests this may be a read error. The rearrangement joins TRBV6-1 to TRBJ1-2; possible D gene TRBD1, 5 bases. The germline V gene has CDR1 MNHNS and CDR2 SASEGT. V was pared by 2 bases and J by 3 bases, with 13 bases between. The CDR3 spans 15 residues. Written as DNA, the CDR3 is TGTGCCAGCAGTGAAATCGGGGCAGGATACTATGGCTACACCTTC. Amino acids: CASSEIGAGYYGYTF.

This clonotype has more than one count but fewer than ten. The chain carries TRBV6-2 or TRBV6-3 and TRBJ1-4; D perhaps matches TRBD1 (6 bases). Germline loops: CDR1 MNHEY, CDR2 SVGEGT. Trimming removed 1 base at V and 6 bases at J, with 15 bases between. The length of the CDR3 is 16 residues. CDR3 protein: CASSYYREPRHEKLFF. CDR3 in DNA: TGTGCCAGCAGTTACTACAGGGAACCGAGGCATGAAAAACTGTTTTTT.

This clonotype appeared many times. The chain uses TRBV3-1 and TRBJ1-4; 7 bases align to TRBD1. Looked up from germline, CDR1 is LGHDT and CDR2 is YNNKEL (reference sequence). The J segment lost 4 bases and the V segment lost 3 bases, leaving 2 bases of the junction unmatched. The CDR3 consists of 14 residues. This chain's CDR3 is CASSQAGGNEKLFF. For the CDR3, the DNA is TGTGCCAGCAGCCAGGCAGGGGGTAATGAAAAACTGTTTTTT.

The chain couples TRBV20-1 to TRBJ2-7; 9 bases map to TRBD1. This CDR3 spans 14 amino acids. V lost 7 bases to trimming and J lost 0 bases; unmatched junction nucleotides: 7. CDR1 is DFQATT and CDR2 is SNEGSKA in the germline V gene (reference sequence). The chain's CDR3 is CSVQTGGSSYEQYF. Here the CDR3 DNA reads TGCAGTGTCCAAACAGGGGGCAGCTCCTACGAGCAGTACTTC.

A few counts support this clonotype. The chain has TRBV30 and TRBJ1-4; D unclear. Trimming shortened V by 7 bases and J by 8 bases, and 17 bases separated the two germline ends. CDR1 and CDR2 (germline): GTSNPN, SVGIG (reference sequence). The CDR3 totals 13 residues. CDR3 nucleotides: TGTGCCTCATCCACGTGGGGTGGCGAAAAACTGTTTTTT. It translates to CASSTWGGEKLFF.

There are a few counts of this clonotype. The CDR3 DNA follows: TGTGCCAGCAGCCCTATGTACGGGGGGCGCACAGATACGCAGTATTTT. Amino acids: CASSPMYGGRTDTQYF. The chain links TRBV7-9 to TRBJ2-3; D is possibly TRBD2 (7 bases). There are 16 residues in the CDR3. Trimming shortened V by 5 bases and J by 1 base, and 16 bases separated the two germline ends. Germline V gene data show CDR1 as SEHNR and CDR2 as FQNEAQ (reference sequence).

The chain recombines TRBV3-1 with TRBJ2-1, with 11 bases aligning to TRBD2. The ends lost 0 bases at V and 2 bases at J; junction bases unmatched: 0. The germline V gene encodes CDR1 LGHDT and CDR2 YNNKEL (reference sequence). The CDR3 has 16 residues. CDR3 region: CASSQEGLAAYNEQFF. The CDR3, as DNA: TGTGCCAGCAGCCAAGAGGGACTAGCGGCCTACAATGAGCAGTTCTTC.

V gene TRBV29-1 combines with J gene TRBJ2-5; 11 bases fit TRBD1. The J call may be wrong; the DNA end is better matched by TRBJ2-7. Looked up from germline, CDR1 is SQVTM and CDR2 is ANQGSEA. CDR3 length: 15 residues. Here the CDR3 reads CSAWGIGTGGYEQYF. CDR3 DNA: TGCAGCGCTTGGGGAATCGGGACAGGGGGCTACGAGCAGTACTTC.

This clonotype was observed a handful of times. The genes are TRBV7-9 and TRBJ1-5, with D unresolved. This CDR3 is 14 amino acids long. Germline V gene lookup returns CDR1 SEHNR and CDR2 FQNEAQ (reference sequence). Trimming removed 8 bases from V and 0 bases from J, with 11 bases in between. The CDR3 bases are TGTGCCAGCGATAACTCGAATAGCAATCAGCCCCAGCATTTT. It translates to CASDNSNSNQPQHF. Full variable domain (remainder filled in from reference TRBV7-9 and TRBJ1-5): DTGVSQNPRHKITKRGQNVTFRCDPISEHNRLYWYRQTLGQGPEFLTYFQNEAQLEKSRLLSDRFSAERPKGSFSTLEIQRTEQGDSAMYLCASDNSNSNQPQHFGDGTRLSIL.

V and J are TRBV2 and TRBJ1-1; no clear D gene. Germline CDR1 and CDR2: SNHLY and FYNNEI. V was shortened by 10 bases and J by 4 bases, with 19 bases between the two germline ends. The CDR3 contains 14 residues. In nucleotides, the CDR3 is TGTGCCATCGAGTCCTGGGAATCGGGCACTGAAGCTTTCTTT. Translation: CAIESWESGTEAFF.

A few counts support this clonotype. The rearrangement links TRBV28 to TRBJ1-1; D is unclear. The CDR3 extends over 14 amino acids. Trimming removed 6 bases from V and 8 bases from J, with 19 bases in between. CDR1 and CDR2 (germline): MDHEN, SYDVKM. CDR3 sequence (DNA): TGTGCCAGCAGGCAACTCCAGGAGCTACCCGAAGCTTTCTTT. Protein sequence: CASRQLQELPEAFF.

In this sample, this clonotype turned up a few times. This sequence joins TRBV28 and TRBJ2-1; 9 bases map to TRBD2. The CDR3 runs to 15 residues. Germline V gives CDR1 MDHEN, CDR2 SYDVKM. V trimming: 2 bases; J trimming: 5 bases; junction bases outside the gene matches: 4. The CDR3 spells CASSLDSGSNNEQFF. The CDR3 coding sequence is TGTGCCAGCAGTTTAGATAGCGGGAGTAACAATGAGCAGTTCTTC.